The 2 T cell receptor beta chains presented below share a single source sample, sequenced in a study of blood T cells in healthy people across ages. The use of a sample-barcoded 5' primer and a J-beta primer mix characterized a second PCR of about 7 to 12 cycles. TCRdb fed the 5' RACE reads into MiXCR, producing one record per CDR3 protein. This table holds approximately 780,000 distinct CDR3 sequences, 25% to 30% found once. This same sample was also taken into another study, of T cells of mothers and their children.

Source material: blood. The receptors stem from a boy between 10 and 17 years old in good health.

There are a few counts of this clonotype. The chain is built from TRBV28 and TRBJ2-1; perhaps D is TRBD1 or TRBD2 (5 bases each). CDR1 is MDHEN, CDR2 SYDVKM, per germline. The V end lost 3 bases, the J end lost 2 bases, and 11 bases lay between the germline ends. The length of the CDR3 is 15 residues. This CDR3 reads CASSFQGRAYNEQFF. For the CDR3, the DNA is TGTGCCAGCAGTTTTCAGGGACGGGCCTACAATGAGCAGTTCTTC.

The rearrangement uses TRBV29-1 and TRBJ1-4; D possibly corresponds to TRBD1 (5 bases). Germline V CDR1 and CDR2: SQVTM, ANQGSEA. V was shortened by 3 bases and J by 3 bases, with 8 bases between the two germline ends. The CDR3 is 13 residues long. CDR3 sequence reads: CSVEEGPNEKLFF. CDR3 DNA: TGCAGCGTTGAGGAGGGACCTAATGAAAAACTGTTTTTT.